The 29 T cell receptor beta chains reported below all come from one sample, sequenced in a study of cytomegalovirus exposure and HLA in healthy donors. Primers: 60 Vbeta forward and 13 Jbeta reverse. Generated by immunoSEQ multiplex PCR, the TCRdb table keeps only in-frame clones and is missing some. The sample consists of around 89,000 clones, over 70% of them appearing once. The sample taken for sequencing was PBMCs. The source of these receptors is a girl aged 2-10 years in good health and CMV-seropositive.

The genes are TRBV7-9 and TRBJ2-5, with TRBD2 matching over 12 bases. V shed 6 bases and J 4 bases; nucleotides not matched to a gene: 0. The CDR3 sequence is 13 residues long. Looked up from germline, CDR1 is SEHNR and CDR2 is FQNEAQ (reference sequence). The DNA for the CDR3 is TGTGCCAGCAGACTAGCGGGAGGAGAGACCCAGTACTTC. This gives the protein CASRLAGGETQYF.

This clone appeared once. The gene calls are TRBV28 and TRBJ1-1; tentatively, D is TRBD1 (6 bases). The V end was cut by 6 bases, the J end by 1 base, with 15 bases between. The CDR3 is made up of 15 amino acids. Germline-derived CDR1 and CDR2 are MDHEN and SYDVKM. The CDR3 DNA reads TGTGCCAGCAGGACCCTATTCAGGGGGAACACTGAAGCTTTCTTT. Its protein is CASRTLFRGNTEAFF.

CDR3 nucleotide sequence: TGTGCCAGCAGTCAAACTTCTAGCGGGAACAACAATGAGCAGTTCTTC. This encodes CASSQTSSGNNNEQFF. The genes are TRBV28 and TRBJ2-1, with 9 positions matching TRBD2. The germline CDR1 and CDR2 sequences are MDHEN and SYDVKM. V was pared by 5 bases and J by 5 bases, with 10 bases of the junction left unmatched. The CDR3 is 16 amino acids.

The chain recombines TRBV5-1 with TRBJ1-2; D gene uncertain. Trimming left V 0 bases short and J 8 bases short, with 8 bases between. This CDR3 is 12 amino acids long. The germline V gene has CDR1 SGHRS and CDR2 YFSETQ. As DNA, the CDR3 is TGCGCCAGCAGCTTGGATGGGAGGGGCTACACCTTC. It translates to CASSLDGRGYTF.

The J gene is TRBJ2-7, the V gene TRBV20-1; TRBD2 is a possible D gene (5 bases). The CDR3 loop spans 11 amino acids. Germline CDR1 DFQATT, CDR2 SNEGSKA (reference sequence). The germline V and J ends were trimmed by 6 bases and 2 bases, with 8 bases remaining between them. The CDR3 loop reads CSALRAYEQYF. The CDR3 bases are TGCAGTGCGCTGAGGGCCTACGAGCAGTACTTC.

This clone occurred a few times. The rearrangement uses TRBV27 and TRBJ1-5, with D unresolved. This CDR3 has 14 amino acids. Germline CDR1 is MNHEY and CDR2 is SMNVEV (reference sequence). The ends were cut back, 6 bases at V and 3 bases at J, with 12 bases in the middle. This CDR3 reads CASSPSLLNQPQHF. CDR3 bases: TGTGCCAGCAGCCCCTCCCTTCTCAATCAGCCCCAGCATTTT.

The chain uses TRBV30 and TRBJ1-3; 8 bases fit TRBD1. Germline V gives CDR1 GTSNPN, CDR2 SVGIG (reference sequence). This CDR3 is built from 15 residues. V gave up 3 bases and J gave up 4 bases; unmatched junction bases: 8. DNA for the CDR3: TGTGCCTGGAGCGAGCGGACAGGGTGGGGAAACACCATATATTTT. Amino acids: CAWSERTGWGNTIYF. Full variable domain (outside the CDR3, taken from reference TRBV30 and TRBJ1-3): SQTIHQWPATLVQPVGSPLSLECTVEGTSNPNLYWYRQAAGRGLQLLFYSVGIGQISSEVPQNLSASRPQDRQFILSSKKLLLSDSGFYLCAWSERTGWGNTIYFGEGSWLTVV.

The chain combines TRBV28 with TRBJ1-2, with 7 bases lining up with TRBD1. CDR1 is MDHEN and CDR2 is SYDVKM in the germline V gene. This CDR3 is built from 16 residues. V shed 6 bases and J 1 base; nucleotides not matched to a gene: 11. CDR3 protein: CASSPSRDRINYGYTF. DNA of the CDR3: TGTGCCAGCAGCCCAAGCCGGGACAGAATTAACTATGGCTACACCTTC.

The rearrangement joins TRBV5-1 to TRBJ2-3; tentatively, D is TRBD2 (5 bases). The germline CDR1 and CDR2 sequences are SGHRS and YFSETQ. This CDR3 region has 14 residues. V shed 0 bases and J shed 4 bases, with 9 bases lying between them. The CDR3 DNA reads TGCGCCAGCAGCTTGGGTCGGGGTCCAGATACGCAGTATTTT. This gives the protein CASSLGRGPDTQYF.

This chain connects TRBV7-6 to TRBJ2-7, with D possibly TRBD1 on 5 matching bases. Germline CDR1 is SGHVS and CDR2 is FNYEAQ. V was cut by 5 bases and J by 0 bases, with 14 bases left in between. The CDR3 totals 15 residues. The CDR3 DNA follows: TGTGCCAGCAGCCCAGGGCCGCTCAGCTCCTACGAGCAGTACTTC. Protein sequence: CASSPGPLSSYEQYF. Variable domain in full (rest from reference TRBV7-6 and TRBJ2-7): GAGVSQSPRYKVTKRGQDVALRCDPISGHVSLYWYRQALGQGPEFLTYFNYEAQQDKSGLPNDRFSAERPEGSISTLTIQRTEQRDSAMYRCASSPGPLSSYEQYFGPGTRLTVT.

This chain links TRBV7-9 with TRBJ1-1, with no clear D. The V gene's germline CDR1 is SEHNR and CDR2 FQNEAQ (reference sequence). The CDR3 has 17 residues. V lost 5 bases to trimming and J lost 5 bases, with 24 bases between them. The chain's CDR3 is CASSPRIRWRESTEAFF. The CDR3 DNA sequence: TGTGCCAGCAGCCCCAGGATTCGGTGGAGGGAAAGTACTGAAGCTTTCTTT. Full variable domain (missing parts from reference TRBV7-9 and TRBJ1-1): DTGVSQNPRHKITKRGQNVTFRCDPISEHNRLYWYRQTLGQGPEFLTYFQNEAQLEKSRLLSDRFSAERPKGSFSTLEIQRTEQGDSAMYLCASSPRIRWRESTEAFFGQGTRLTVV.

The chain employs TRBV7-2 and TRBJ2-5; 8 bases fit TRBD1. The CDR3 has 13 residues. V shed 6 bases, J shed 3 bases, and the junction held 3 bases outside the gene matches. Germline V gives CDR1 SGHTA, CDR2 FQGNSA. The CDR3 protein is CASRRQGKETQYF. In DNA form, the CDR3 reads TGTGCCAGCAGGAGACAGGGGAAAGAGACCCAGTACTTC.

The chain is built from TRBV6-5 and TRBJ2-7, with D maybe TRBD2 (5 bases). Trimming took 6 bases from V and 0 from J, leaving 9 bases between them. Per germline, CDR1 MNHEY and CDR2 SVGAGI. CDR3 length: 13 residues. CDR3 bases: TGTGCCAGCAGGCGGGTCTCCTCCTACGAGCAGTACTTC. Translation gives CASRRVSSYEQYF.

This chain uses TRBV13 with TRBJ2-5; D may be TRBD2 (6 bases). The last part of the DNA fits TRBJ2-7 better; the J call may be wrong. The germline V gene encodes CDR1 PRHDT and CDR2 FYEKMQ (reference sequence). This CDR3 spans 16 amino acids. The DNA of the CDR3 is TGTGCCAGCAGCCTCGGAAGTAGCGGTCGCACGTACGAGCAGTACTTC. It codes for CASSLGSSGRTYEQYF.

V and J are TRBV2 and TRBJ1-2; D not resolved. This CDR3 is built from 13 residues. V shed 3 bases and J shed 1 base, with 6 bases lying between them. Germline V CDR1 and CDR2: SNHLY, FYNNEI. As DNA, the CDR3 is TGTGCCAGCAGTGACGAGATTAACTATGGCTACACCTTC. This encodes CASSDEINYGYTF.

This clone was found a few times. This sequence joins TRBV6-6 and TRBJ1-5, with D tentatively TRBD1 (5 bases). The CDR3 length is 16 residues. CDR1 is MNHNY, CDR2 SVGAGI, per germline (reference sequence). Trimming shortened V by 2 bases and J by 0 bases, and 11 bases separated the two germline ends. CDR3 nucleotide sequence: TGTGCCAGCAGTTACAAGGCAGGGAATAGCAATCAGCCCCAGCATTTT. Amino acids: CASSYKAGNSNQPQHF.

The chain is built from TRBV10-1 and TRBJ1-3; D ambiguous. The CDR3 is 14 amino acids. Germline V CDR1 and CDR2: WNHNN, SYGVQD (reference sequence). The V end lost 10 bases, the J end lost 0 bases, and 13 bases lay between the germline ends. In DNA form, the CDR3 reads TGCGCCACGCCTCCCTCGAGCTCTGGAAACACCATATATTTT. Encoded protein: CATPPSSSGNTIYF.

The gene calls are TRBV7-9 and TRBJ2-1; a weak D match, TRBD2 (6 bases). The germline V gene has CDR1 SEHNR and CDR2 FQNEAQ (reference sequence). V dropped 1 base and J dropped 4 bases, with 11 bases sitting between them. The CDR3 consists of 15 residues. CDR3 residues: CASSLVGTQYNEQFF. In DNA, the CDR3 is TGTGCCAGCAGCTTAGTTGGGACTCAATACAATGAGCAGTTCTTC. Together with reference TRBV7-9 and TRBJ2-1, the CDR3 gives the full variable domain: DTGVSQNPRHKITKRGQNVTFRCDPISEHNRLYWYRQTLGQGPEFLTYFQNEAQLEKSRLLSDRFSAERPKGSFSTLEIQRTEQGDSAMYLCASSLVGTQYNEQFFGPGTRLTVL.

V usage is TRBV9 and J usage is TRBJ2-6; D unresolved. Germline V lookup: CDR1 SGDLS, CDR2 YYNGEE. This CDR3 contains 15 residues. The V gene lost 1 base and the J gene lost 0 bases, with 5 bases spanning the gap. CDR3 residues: CASSVRVSGANVLTF. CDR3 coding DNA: TGTGCCAGCAGCGTACGGGTCTCTGGGGCCAACGTCCTGACTTTC.

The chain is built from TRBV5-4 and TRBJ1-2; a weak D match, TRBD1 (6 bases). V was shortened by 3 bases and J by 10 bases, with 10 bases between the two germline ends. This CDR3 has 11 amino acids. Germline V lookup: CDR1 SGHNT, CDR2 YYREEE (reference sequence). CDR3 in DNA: TGTGCCAGCAGCTGGGGGCAAGACTACACCTTC. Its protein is CASSWGQDYTF.

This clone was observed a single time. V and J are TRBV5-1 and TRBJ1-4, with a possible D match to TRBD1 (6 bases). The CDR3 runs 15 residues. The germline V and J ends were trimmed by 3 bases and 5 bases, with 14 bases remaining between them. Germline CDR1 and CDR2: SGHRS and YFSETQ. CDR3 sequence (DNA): TGCGCCAGCAGCTCGAGCGGGACACCGAATGAAAAACTGTTTTTT. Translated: CASSSSGTPNEKLFF.

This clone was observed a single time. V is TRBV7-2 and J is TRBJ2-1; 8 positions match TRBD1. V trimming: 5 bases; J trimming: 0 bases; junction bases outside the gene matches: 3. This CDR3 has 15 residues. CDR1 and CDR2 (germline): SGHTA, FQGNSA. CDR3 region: CASSATGGSYNEQFF. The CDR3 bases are TGTGCCAGCAGCGCCACAGGGGGCTCCTACAATGAGCAGTTCTTC.

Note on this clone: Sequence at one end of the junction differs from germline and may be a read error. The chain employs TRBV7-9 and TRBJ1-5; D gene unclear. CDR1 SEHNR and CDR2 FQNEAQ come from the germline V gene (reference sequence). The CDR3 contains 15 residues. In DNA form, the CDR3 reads TGTTCCAGCAGCCTAGGAGCAAACAGCAATCAGCCCCAGCATTTT. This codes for CSSSLGANSNQPQHF.

The CDR3 DNA reads TGTGCCAGCAGTTTATCCCTGACTAGCGGGAGAAACGGGGAGCTGTTTTTT. Amino acids: CASSLSLTSGRNGELFF. The J gene is TRBJ2-2, the V gene TRBV27, with TRBD2 matching 12 bases. This CDR3 comprises 17 residues. Germline-derived CDR1 and CDR2 are MNHEY and SMNVEV (reference sequence). After removal of 0 bases from V and 7 bases from J, the junction contained 6 bases not matched to a gene.

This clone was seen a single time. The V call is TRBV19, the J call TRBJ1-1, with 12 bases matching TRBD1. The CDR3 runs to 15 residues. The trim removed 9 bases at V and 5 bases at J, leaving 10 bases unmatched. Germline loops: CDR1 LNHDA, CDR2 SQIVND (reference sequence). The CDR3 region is CASRGTGGARTEAFF. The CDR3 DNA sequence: TGTGCCAGCCGTGGGACAGGGGGCGCGAGAACTGAAGCTTTCTTT.

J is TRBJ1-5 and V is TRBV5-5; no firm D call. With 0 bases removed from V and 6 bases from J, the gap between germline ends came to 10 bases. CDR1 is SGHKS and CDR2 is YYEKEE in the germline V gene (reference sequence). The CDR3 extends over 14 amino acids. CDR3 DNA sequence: TGTGCCAGCAGCTTGGGAGGGCCCGGTCAGCCCCAGCATTTT. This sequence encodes CASSLGGPGQPQHF.

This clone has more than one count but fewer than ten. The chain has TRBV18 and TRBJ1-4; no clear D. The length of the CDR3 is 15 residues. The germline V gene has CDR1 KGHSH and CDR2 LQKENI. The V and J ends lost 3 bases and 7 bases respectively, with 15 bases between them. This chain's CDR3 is CASSPSGGSGEKLFF. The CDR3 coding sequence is TGTGCCAGCTCACCTTCAGGAGGGAGCGGTGAAAAACTGTTTTTT.

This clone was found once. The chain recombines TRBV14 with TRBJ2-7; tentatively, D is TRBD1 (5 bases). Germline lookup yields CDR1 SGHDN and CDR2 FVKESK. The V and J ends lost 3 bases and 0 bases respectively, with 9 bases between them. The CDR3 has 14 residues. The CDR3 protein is CASSHPDTSYEQYF. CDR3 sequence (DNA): TGTGCCAGCAGCCATCCGGACACCTCCTACGAGCAGTACTTC.

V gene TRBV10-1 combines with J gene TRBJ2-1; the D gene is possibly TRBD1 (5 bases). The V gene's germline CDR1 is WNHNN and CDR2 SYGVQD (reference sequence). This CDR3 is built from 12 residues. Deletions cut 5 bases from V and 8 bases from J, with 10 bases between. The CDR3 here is CASSNQGYEQFF. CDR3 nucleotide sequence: TGCGCCAGCAGTAATCAGGGCTATGAGCAGTTCTTC.